Presented here are 25 T cell receptor beta chains from one specimen sequenced in a study of post-analysis software for immune sequencing data. No antigen has been identified for these receptors. Whole-study results and caveats: Patients carried five TRBV segments more frequently than controls did, and TRBV5-6, TRBV5-1 and TRBV20-1 were among them.

Each TCR beta cDNA library carried unique molecular identifiers. TCRdb re-analysed the PCR reads in MiXCR, keeping a single row per CDR3 protein. The sample gives fewer than 850,000 distinct CDR3 sequences, less than 35% of which show up once; more than 0.45% is in the top ten. Sample: blood. These receptors were obtained from a girl aged 5 to 17 with multiple sclerosis.

About this clonotype itself: Its ends do not fully match the called genes, so a read error is possible. The chain joins TRBV6-5 to TRBJ2-5; 8 bases agree with TRBD2. Looked up from germline, CDR1 is MNHEY and CDR2 is SVGAGI. CDR3 size: 17 residues. The CDR3 coding sequence is TGTGCCAGCAGTAACTCGCGACTAGCGAGGGAGAAGGAGACCCAGTACTTC. The encoded protein is CASSNSRLAREKETQYF.

This clonotype was picked up a small number of times. This sequence joins TRBV20-1 and TRBJ1-2; possibly TRBD1 for D (5 bases). This CDR3 contains 14 residues. Germline V lookup: CDR1 DFQATT, CDR2 SNEGSKA (reference sequence). V gave up 5 bases and J gave up 0 bases, with 13 bases separating them. In DNA form, the CDR3 reads TGCAGTGCTGCACGGGACGACACTAACTATGGCTACACCTTC. Its translation: CSAARDDTNYGYTF.

This clonotype appeared a few times. The chain recombines TRBV20-1 with TRBJ2-3, with D maybe TRBD2 (6 bases). V was cut by 3 bases and J by 4 bases, with 14 bases left in between. This CDR3 has 14 residues. Germline V gene data show CDR1 as DFQATT and CDR2 as SNEGSKA (reference sequence). This CDR3 reads CSASTGEVPDTQYF. The DNA for the CDR3 is TGCAGTGCTAGTACGGGAGAGGTCCCAGATACGCAGTATTTT.

This clonotype was detected only a few times. The chain has TRBV12-3 or TRBV12-4 and TRBJ2-1; 8 positions match TRBD2. J gave up 8 bases and V 6 bases, and 12 bases lay outside the gene matches. This CDR3 is 15 amino acids long. Here the CDR3 reads CASSRRASGLDEQFF. CDR3 DNA: TGTGCCAGCAGCCGGCGGGCTAGCGGGCTCGATGAGCAGTTCTTC.

This clonotype was observed a few times. This chain links TRBV7-2 with TRBJ2-7; D call uncertain. Trimming shortened V by 4 bases and J by 5 bases, and 12 bases separated the two germline ends. Germline lookup yields CDR1 SGHTA and CDR2 FQGNSA. There are 13 residues in the CDR3. For the CDR3, the DNA is TGTGCCAGCAGCTCATGGGGTTCCCACGAGCAGTACTTC. It specifies CASSSWGSHEQYF. The full variable domain, its missing parts supplied by reference TRBV7-2 and TRBJ2-7, is GAGVSQSPSNKVTEKGKDVELRCDPISGHTALYWYRQSLGQGLEFLIYFQGNSAPDKSGLPSDRFSAERTGGSVSTLTIQRTQQEDSAVYLCASSSWGSHEQYFGPGTRLTVT.

In its sample, this clonotype was seen a few times. This chain links TRBV6-4 with TRBJ2-2; 11 bases match TRBD2. The CDR3 has 15 residues. Unmatched junction bases numbered 7, after V lost 6 bases and J lost 7 bases. Germline V gene sequence: CDR1 MRHNA, CDR2 SNTAGT. For the CDR3, the DNA is TGTGCCAGCAGCCCCGGGACTAGCGGCTTCGGGGAGCTGTTTTTT. As protein: CASSPGTSGFGELFF.

In its sample, this clonotype was seen a few times. The rearrangement links TRBV20-1 to TRBJ2-7; TRBD2 aligns across 10 bases. The CDR3 runs 13 residues. The germline gives CDR1 DFQATT, CDR2 SNEGSKA (reference sequence). V lost 6 bases, J lost 4 bases, and 6 bases stayed unmatched. The CDR3 loop reads CSAAGLAVYEQYF. In DNA, the CDR3 is TGCAGTGCGGCCGGACTAGCGGTTTACGAGCAGTACTTC.

The chain uses TRBV7-9 and TRBJ2-1; D call uncertain. Germline loops: CDR1 SEHNR, CDR2 FQNEAQ (reference sequence). Trimming shortened V by 5 bases and J by 6 bases, and 8 bases separated the two germline ends. The CDR3 length is 12 residues. CDR3 in amino acids: CASSHPTNEQFF. The CDR3 bases are TGTGCCAGCAGCCACCCCACCAATGAGCAGTTCTTC.

This clonotype was counted a few times. This sequence joins TRBV27 and TRBJ1-5, with 8 bases aligning to TRBD1. CDR3 length: 17 residues. Germline-derived CDR1 and CDR2 are MNHEY and SMNVEV (reference sequence). The V gene end was trimmed by 5 bases and the J gene end by 6 bases; junction bases not matched to a gene: 15. DNA of the CDR3: TGTGCCAGCAGTCCTCTGCTCGGACCACAGGGGGGTCAGCCCCAGCATTTT. It translates to CASSPLLGPQGGQPQHF.

This chain uses TRBV13 with TRBJ2-5, with TRBD2 identical over 7 bases. CDR1 PRHDT and CDR2 FYEKMQ come from the germline V gene (reference sequence). The CDR3 runs 14 residues. V lost 4 bases, J lost 5 bases, and 7 bases stayed unmatched. The CDR3 DNA sequence: TGTGCCAGCAGCTACGGAGCCGGGGGGGAGACCCAGTACTTC. Protein: CASSYGAGGETQYF.

There are a few counts of this clonotype. This sequence joins TRBV6-5 and TRBJ1-6; 7 nucleotides align to TRBD1. This CDR3 region has 15 residues. Unmatched junction bases numbered 11, after V lost 6 bases and J lost 9 bases. CDR1 and CDR2 from the germline V gene are MNHEY and SVGAGI. Here the CDR3 reads CASRTDRVLSSPLHF. CDR3 in DNA: TGTGCCAGCAGGACCGACAGGGTTCTAAGTTCACCCCTCCACTTT.

The rearrangement joins TRBV5-1 to TRBJ1-2; D remains unclear. V lost 0 bases and J lost 8, with 11 bases in between. The CDR3 length is 13 residues. CDR1 is SGHRS and CDR2 is YFSETQ in the germline V gene. In DNA form, the CDR3 reads TGCGCCAGCAGCTTGGATGGGGTCATCGGCTACACCTTC. Protein sequence: CASSLDGVIGYTF.

This clonotype has a count of ten or more. The J gene is TRBJ2-5, the V gene TRBV7-2; D possibly corresponds to TRBD2 (6 bases). CDR3 length: 14 amino acids. With 5 bases removed from V and 5 bases from J, the gap between germline ends came to 15 bases. CDR1 and CDR2 (germline): SGHTA, FQGNSA. CDR3 sequence: CASSMGLLRETQYF. The CDR3 DNA is TGTGCCAGCAGCATGGGACTCCTGAGGGAGACCCAGTACTTC.

V and J are TRBV29-1 and TRBJ2-7; perhaps TRBD2 as D (5 bases). The germline V and J ends were trimmed by 5 bases and 3 bases, with 14 bases remaining between them. The CDR3 covers 13 residues. The germline V gene encodes CDR1 SQVTM and CDR2 ANQGSEA. CDR3 sequence reads: CSVLKRAGYEQYF. DNA for the CDR3: TGCAGCGTTCTAAAGAGGGCGGGCTACGAGCAGTACTTC.

The chain recombines TRBV7-9 with TRBJ2-1; D gene ambiguous. In germline, CDR1 is SEHNR, CDR2 FQNEAQ (reference sequence). The germline V and J ends were trimmed by 5 bases and 5 bases, with 13 bases remaining between them. CDR3 length: 14 residues. In nucleotides, the CDR3 is TGTGCCAGCAGCACGAGGTCGCAGAACAATGAGCAGTTCTTC. Translated: CASSTRSQNNEQFF.

V usage is TRBV19 and J usage is TRBJ1-1; D ambiguous. Germline values: CDR1 LNHDA, CDR2 SQIVND (reference sequence). The CDR3 has 17 amino acids. Trimming removed 7 bases from V and 1 base from J, with 22 bases in between. The CDR3 protein is CASTLVAGVRGNTEAFF. DNA for the CDR3: TGTGCCAGTACATTGGTAGCTGGGGTTCGAGGGAACACTGAAGCTTTCTTT.

The chain recombines TRBV5-1 with TRBJ2-2, with D perhaps given as TRBD1 or TRBD2 (5 bases each). V gave up 4 bases and J gave up 5 bases, with 15 bases separating them. CDR1 is SGHRS, CDR2 YFSETQ, per germline. The CDR3 sequence is 15 residues long. CDR3 bases: TGCGCCAGCAGCATGCGAGAGGGGATGACCGGGGAGCTGTTTTTT. This codes for CASSMREGMTGELFF.

CDR3: CASSLDSRGWTGELFF. The CDR3 nucleotides are TGTGCCAGCAGCTTGGATAGCCGAGGTTGGACCGGGGAGCTGTTTTTT. V gene TRBV5-5 combines with J gene TRBJ2-2; D ambiguous. Germline lookup yields CDR1 SGHKS and CDR2 YYEKEE (reference sequence). Trimming pared 0 bases from V and 5 bases from J, leaving 14 bases between. The CDR3 spans 16 residues.

V gene TRBV12-3 or TRBV12-4 combines with J gene TRBJ1-2; D remains unclear. Trimming took off 0 bases at V and 6 bases at J, with 17 bases between the two ends. This CDR3 comprises 16 residues. The CDR3 nucleotides are TGTGCCAGCAGTTTAGCCCGAGTGCGGGGAAGGGATGGCTACACCTTC. Protein: CASSLARVRGRDGYTF.

This clonotype was detected a few times. The J gene is TRBJ2-5, the V gene TRBV7-2; the D is unclear. The DNA end favors TRBJ2-7, so the J call may be wrong. The CDR3 runs 12 residues. Germline CDR1 reads SGHTA; CDR2 reads FQGNSA. For the CDR3, the DNA is TGTGCCAGCAGCTTAGGACGCCCCGAGCAGTACTTC. This encodes CASSLGRPEQYF.

The chain combines TRBV20-1 with TRBJ2-6; 8 bases fit TRBD1. The CDR3 loop spans 17 amino acids. CDR1 DFQATT and CDR2 SNEGSKA come from the germline V gene (reference sequence). Trimming cost V 1 base and J 0 bases; bases outside gene matches: 5. As DNA, the CDR3 is TGCAGTGCTAGAGGGGACAGGAGGATCTCTGGGGCCAACGTCCTGACTTTC. Protein: CSARGDRRISGANVLTF.

The table lists this clonotype with a few counts. The chain is built from TRBV20-1 and TRBJ1-4; D possibly corresponds to TRBD1 (6 bases). CDR1 is DFQATT and CDR2 is SNEGSKA in the germline V gene (reference sequence). Trimming cost V 3 bases and J 5 bases, with 19 bases left between them. There are 16 residues in the CDR3. The CDR3 DNA is TGCAGTGCTAGGAGACCGGGCGGGGGGCAAAATGAAAAACTGTTTTTT. Its protein is CSARRPGGGQNEKLFF.

The chain carries TRBV6-2 or TRBV6-3 and TRBJ2-2; no clear D. The CDR3 has 13 residues. The germline V gene encodes CDR1 MNHEY and CDR2 SVGEGT. Trimming removed 4 bases at V and 6 bases at J, with 9 bases between. CDR3 amino acids: CASSSLPAGELFF. The CDR3 DNA is TGTGCCAGCAGTTCCCTCCCCGCCGGGGAGCTGTTTTTT.

The chain couples TRBV5-1 to TRBJ1-4; D gene ambiguous. The CDR3 is made up of 13 amino acids. V dropped 0 bases and J dropped 7 bases, with 7 bases sitting between them. The V gene's germline CDR1 is SGHRS and CDR2 YFSETQ. CDR3: CASSLADSEKLFF. The CDR3 DNA is TGCGCCAGCAGCTTGGCTGATAGTGAAAAACTGTTTTTT.

In DNA form, the CDR3 reads TGTGCCAGCAGCCACGAGGGAAGCACAGATACGCAGTATTTT. This sequence encodes CASSHEGSTDTQYF. The V and J genes are TRBV3-1 and TRBJ2-3; a weak D match, TRBD2 (5 bases). CDR1 and CDR2 from the germline V gene are LGHDT and YNNKEL (reference sequence). Trimming removed 3 bases from V and 0 bases from J, with 7 bases in between. This CDR3 has 14 residues.